This is a list of T cell receptor beta chains from one sample in a study of shared clonotypes between healthy human individuals. Sequenced by immunoSEQ multiplex PCR; TCRdb stores in-frame clones only, minus some. The repertoire holds approximately 2.5 million clones, with around nine tenths as singletons. What was sequenced was naive CD4+ T cells sorted from blood. Receptor source: a man between 18 and 29 years old in good health. The CDR3 runs from the conserved cysteine through the conserved F or W. Each record gives: D gene, V gene, J gene, CDR3 DNA, CDR3 protein. A D gene is named only where the DNA matches it firmly.

d_call: TRBD1
v_call: TRBV5-6
j_call: TRBJ2-1
cdr3_nt: TGTGCCAGCAGCTTCTGGGACAGGGATTTCAATGAGCAGTTCTTC
cdr3_aa: CASSFWDRDFNEQFF

d_call: TRBD2
v_call: TRBV9
j_call: TRBJ2-5
cdr3_nt: TGTGCCAGCAGCGTAAGCGGGAGCAGCGAGACCCAGTACTTC
cdr3_aa: CASSVSGSSETQYF

d_call: TRBD1
v_call: TRBV30
j_call: TRBJ2-6
cdr3_nt: TGTGCCTGGAACGGACAGGTACCTTCCGCTGGGGCCAACGTCCTGACTTTC
cdr3_aa: CAWNGQVPSAGANVLTF

d_call: -
v_call: TRBV5-1
j_call: TRBJ2-3
cdr3_nt: TGCGCCAGCAGCTTGTGGACCGCAACAGGGACAGATACGCAGTATTTT
cdr3_aa: CASSLWTATGTDTQYF

d_call: -
v_call: TRBV19
j_call: TRBJ2-7
cdr3_nt: TGTGCCAGTAAAGCGACGGACAGAGCCTACGAGCAGTACTTC
cdr3_aa: CASKATDRAYEQYF

d_call: -
v_call: TRBV5-1
j_call: TRBJ2-1
cdr3_nt: TGCGCCAGCAGGCCATGGACAGATAACAATGAGCAGTTCTTC
cdr3_aa: CASRPWTDNNEQFF

d_call: -
v_call: TRBV15
j_call: TRBJ1-6
cdr3_nt: TGTGCCACCAGCAGAGGACGGGAACGATCACCCCTCCACTTT
cdr3_aa: CATSRGRERSPLHF

d_call: TRBD1
v_call: TRBV5-1
j_call: TRBJ2-7
cdr3_nt: TGCGCCAGCTCGGGACAGGGGAACTACGAGCAGTACTTC
cdr3_aa: CASSGQGNYEQYF

d_call: TRBD2
v_call: TRBV5-5
j_call: TRBJ2-5
cdr3_nt: TGTGCCAGCAGCTCGGGACTAGCGGGAGGTGAAGAGACCCAGTACTTC
cdr3_aa: CASSSGLAGGEETQYF

d_call: TRBD1
v_call: TRBV19
j_call: TRBJ2-3
cdr3_nt: TGTGCCAGTAGTGCCCACAGGGGCCCAGATACGCAGTATTTT
cdr3_aa: CASSAHRGPDTQYF

d_call: -
v_call: TRBV15
j_call: TRBJ1-2
cdr3_nt: TGTGCCACCAGCAGAGTCGGCTATGGCTACACCTTC
cdr3_aa: CATSRVGYGYTF

d_call: TRBD2
v_call: TRBV18
j_call: TRBJ2-3
cdr3_nt: TGTGCCAGCTCACCACGCCCTAGCGGGAGCTTTGACACAGATACGCAGTATTTT
cdr3_aa: CASSPRPSGSFDTDTQYF

d_call: -
v_call: TRBV19
j_call: TRBJ1-5
cdr3_nt: TGTGCCAGTAGTAGCCCCCCGGGGTCGGGCAATCAGCCCCAGCATTTT
cdr3_aa: CASSSPPGSGNQPQHF

d_call: -
v_call: TRBV7-2
j_call: TRBJ1-2
cdr3_nt: TGTGCCAGCAGCTTATTACCCTCATGGGAGTCGTTCTATGGCTACACCTTC
cdr3_aa: CASSLLPSWESFYGYTF

d_call: TRBD1
v_call: TRBV28
j_call: TRBJ1-5
cdr3_nt: TGTGCCACCTCCGTTGACAGGGTTCAGCCCCAGCATTTT
cdr3_aa: CATSVDRVQPQHF

d_call: -
v_call: TRBV5-8
j_call: TRBJ1-4
cdr3_nt: TGTGCCAGCAGCTTCCCTCCTTACAATGAAAAACTGTTTTTT
cdr3_aa: CASSFPPYNEKLFF

d_call: -
v_call: TRBV28
j_call: TRBJ1-1
cdr3_nt: TGTGCCAGCAGTTCCAATTTTTGGCGGGACGCTTTCTTT
cdr3_aa: CASSSNFWRDAFF

d_call: -
v_call: TRBV10-1
j_call: TRBJ2-7
cdr3_nt: TGCGCCAGCAGTGAGTCGTATAGCGCGATGGGCGAGCAGTACTTC
cdr3_aa: CASSESYSAMGEQYF